This entry lists 2 T cell receptor beta chains sequenced from one sample in a study of OX40 agonist ivuxolimab in advanced cancers. Only in-frame clones appear in the TCRdb table, and some are missing; sequencing was by immunoSEQ multiplex PCR. The repertoire consists of 80,000 or so clones, with over 85% occurring once and the leading ten covering more than 0.15%. Specimen: CD4+ or CD8+ T cells sorted from blood, collected in a trial of the OX40 agonist ivuxolimab. These receptors were obtained from an adult with an advanced solid tumor such as melanoma, head and neck, liver or kidney cancer.

This clone was picked up one time. V usage is TRBV2 and J usage is TRBJ1-1; D not certain. Germline values: CDR1 SNHLY, CDR2 FYNNEI. Trimming shortened V by 4 bases and J by 7 bases, and 10 bases separated the two germline ends. This CDR3 region has 12 residues. In DNA form, the CDR3 reads TGTGCCAGCAGTGGGCAGGCGAGTGAAGCTTTCTTT. The encoded protein is CASSGQASEAFF. Full variable domain (missing parts from reference TRBV2 and TRBJ1-1): EPEVTQTPSHQVTQMGQEVILRCVPISNHLYFYWYRQILGQKVEFLVSFYNNEISEKSEIFDDQFSVERPDGSNFTLKIRSTKLEDSAMYFCASSGQASEAFFGQGTRLTVV.

V and J are TRBV30 and TRBJ2-5, with 10 bases fitting TRBD2. CDR3 length equals 17 residues. Germline CDR1 and CDR2: GTSNPN and SVGIG (reference sequence). V lost 0 bases, J lost 1 base, and 8 bases stayed unmatched. As DNA, the CDR3 is TGTGCCTGGAGTGTACAATTTGGGACTAGCGCCCAAGAGACCCAGTACTTC. Amino acids: CAWSVQFGTSAQETQYF.